This T cell receptor (beta chain) is drawn from a study of regulatory T cells in long-lasting Graves disease. Study-level background: With positive TSH receptor antibodies and over 5 years of antithyroid drugs, Graves' disease was considered persistent. Whole-study findings and limits: Persistent disease was associated with favored TRBV28 usage and with favored use of TRBJ1-2 and TRBJ2-5. Sample size, which was small, may have reduced accuracy. Fewer public clonotypes were shared by new patients (966) than by persistent patients (roughly 2,600).

Both iRepertoire HTBI primers and Arm-PCR of CDR3 regions were used to build the TCR beta libraries. In TCRdb, the multiplex PCR reads were re-called with MiXCR into one record per CDR3 protein. Among around 430,000 distinct CDR3 sequences listed, roughly 22% were seen once. The time point: persistent/refractory GD, antithyroid drugs over 5 years with positive TRAb. PBMCs were the source of the RNA used for TCR sequencing. Concerning this clonotype: Its antigen is undetermined.

The CDR3 runs to 13 residues. V gave up 4 bases and J gave up 2 bases, with 6 bases separating them. From germline, CDR1 is SNHLY and CDR2 FYNNEI. The chain uses TRBV2 and TRBJ2-1; no definite D call. The sequence derives from a female donor with Graves disease. Sequencing was performed on peripheral blood mononuclear cells (PBMCs), taken when the disease was refractory, from a patient treated with antithyroid drugs. For the CDR3, the DNA is TGTGCCAGCAGTGCGGTAGCCTACAATGAGCAGTTCTTC. Protein sequence: CASSAVAYNEQFF.